The 16 T cell receptor beta chains below all came from one sample that was sequenced in a study of human T cells and chemical hapten exposure. Documented time point: patch test 2, 6 weeks after DPC sensitization. This sample's treatment: therapeutic diphenylcyclopropenone sensitization with weekly scalp DPC. TCRdb itself ran the RACE reads through MiXCR, one entry per CDR3 protein. The table includes about 96,000 distinct CDR3 sequences, approximately 8.6% detected once. The sequences come from whole blood, collected in connection with sensitization to the hapten diphenylcyclopropenone (DPC). All receptors derive from a woman in her thirties or forties with alopecia areata. Some clones in this sample may be carry-over from other donors' samples.

This clonotype was counted ten times or more. This rearrangement joins TRBV28 to TRBJ1-5, with no clear D. This CDR3 is built from 14 residues. V was clipped by 3 bases and J by 4 bases, with 10 bases between them. Germline V CDR1 and CDR2: MDHEN, SYDVKM. DNA of the CDR3: TGTGCCAGCAGTTTTATAAATTTGAATCAGCCCCAGCATTTT. It specifies CASSFINLNQPQHF.

This clonotype was seen repeatedly, ten times or more. The rearrangement uses TRBV7-2 and TRBJ2-2, with D perhaps given as TRBD1 or TRBD2 (5 bases each). The CDR3 loop spans 15 amino acids. From germline, CDR1 is SGHTA and CDR2 FQGNSA. V was trimmed by 4 bases and J by 2 bases, leaving 11 bases between them. The DNA for the CDR3 is TGTGCCAGCAGCTGGGACCCACTTAACACCGGGGAGCTGTTTTTT. Protein sequence: CASSWDPLNTGELFF.

This clonotype appeared many times. CDR3 amino acids: CASSGLGQAQYF. The CDR3 DNA sequence: TGTGCCAGCAGCGGACTCGGGCAGGCCCAGTACTTC. The rearrangement uses TRBV2 and TRBJ2-5; D may be TRBD2 (5 bases). Germline loops: CDR1 SNHLY, CDR2 FYNNEI. The CDR3 has 12 amino acids. V shed 6 bases and J shed 9 bases, with 14 bases lying between them. Together with reference TRBV2 and TRBJ2-5, the CDR3 gives the full variable domain: EPEVTQTPSHQVTQMGQEVILRCVPISNHLYFYWYRQILGQKVEFLVSFYNNEISEKSEIFDDQFSVERPDGSNFTLKIRSTKLEDSAMYFCASSGLGQAQYFGPGTRLLVL.

The J gene is TRBJ1-1, the V gene TRBV7-9, with 11 bases matching TRBD1. This CDR3 has 15 residues. J gave up 5 bases and V 4 bases, and 6 bases lay outside the gene matches. Germline V gene sequence: CDR1 SEHNR, CDR2 FQNEAQ (reference sequence). The CDR3 DNA is TGTGCCAGCAGCTCCAGGACAGGGGGCAGGACTGAAGCTTTCTTT. Its translation: CASSSRTGGRTEAFF.

In nucleotides, the CDR3 is TGTGCCAGCAGCGTGCGACCAGATTCCTACGAGCAGTACTTC. Its translation: CASSVRPDSYEQYF. This chain uses TRBV9 with TRBJ2-7; D call uncertain. Germline CDR1 reads SGDLS; CDR2 reads YYNGEE. The CDR3 contains 14 residues. V was clipped by 2 bases and J by 1 base, with 10 bases between them.

V and J are TRBV2 and TRBJ1-1; D remains ambiguous. The CDR3 has 12 amino acids. Germline V gene lookup returns CDR1 SNHLY and CDR2 FYNNEI. The V end lost 7 bases, the J end lost 0 bases, and 6 bases lay between the germline ends. CDR3 protein: CASTPMNTEAFF. The DNA of the CDR3 is TGTGCCAGCACCCCGATGAACACTGAAGCTTTCTTT.

This clonotype was found many times. The chain carries TRBV7-2 and TRBJ1-4; D is uncertain. CDR1 and CDR2 from the germline V gene are SGHTA and FQGNSA. This CDR3 is built from 14 residues. Trimming removed 6 bases at V and 7 bases at J, with 15 bases between. The CDR3: CASSLDGRSEKLFF. The CDR3 coding sequence is TGTGCCAGCAGTCTAGACGGGAGGAGTGAAAAACTGTTTTTT.

The chain carries TRBV6-2 or TRBV6-3 and TRBJ1-3, with a weak D call TRBD1 (5 bases). The CDR3 runs to 15 residues. The V gene lost 7 bases and the J gene lost 0 bases, with 13 bases spanning the gap. CDR1 and CDR2 from the germline V gene are MNHEY and SVGEGT. The DNA of the CDR3 is TGTGCCAGCACCCCGGAGGGGTTCTCTGGAAACACCATATATTTT. This encodes CASTPEGFSGNTIYF.

This clonotype was picked up many times. The DNA for the CDR3 is TGCAGTGCTATTAGTAGTGGGGTGACTAGCGGGAAGTACAATGAGCAGTTCTTC. Encoded protein: CSAISSGVTSGKYNEQFF. The V gene is TRBV20-1, the J gene TRBJ2-1; 11 bases match TRBD2. This CDR3 is built from 18 residues. V lost 4 bases, J lost 4 bases, and 15 bases stayed unmatched. Germline values: CDR1 DFQATT, CDR2 SNEGSKA (reference sequence).

The CDR3 reads CASDPRTGKTYYGYTF. The CDR3 DNA reads TGTGCCTCGGATCCTAGGACAGGGAAGACTTACTATGGCTACACCTTC. V usage is TRBV30 and J usage is TRBJ1-2; 8 bases are a match to TRBD1. This CDR3 has 16 residues. Germline V gene sequence: CDR1 GTSNPN, CDR2 SVGIG (reference sequence). V shed 7 bases and J 3 bases; nucleotides not matched to a gene: 16.

The genes are TRBV28 and TRBJ1-1; perhaps TRBD1 as D (5 bases). Trimming stripped 7 bases from V and 5 bases from J, with 23 bases between. Looked up from germline, CDR1 is MDHEN and CDR2 is SYDVKM. The CDR3 loop spans 16 amino acids. CDR3 loop: CASTSPPRQRGTEAFF. DNA of the CDR3: TGTGCCAGCACCTCTCCCCCCAGACAGAGGGGAACTGAAGCTTTCTTT.

This clonotype was seen ten or more times. The chain recombines TRBV10-3 with TRBJ1-2, with D possibly TRBD1 on 5 matching bases. Trimming shortened V by 8 bases and J by 8 bases, and 15 bases separated the two germline ends. CDR1 and CDR2 (germline): ENHRY, SYGVKD. There are 12 residues in the CDR3. The CDR3 bases are TGTGCCATCTGGGGCAAGACGGAAGGCTACACCTTC. Protein product: CAIWGKTEGYTF.

Comment on this clonotype: A much larger clonotype is one base distant, so this may be a read error. This chain connects TRBV12-3 or TRBV12-4 to TRBJ2-1; D might be TRBD1 (6 bases). The CDR3 sequence is 14 residues long. The CDR3 here is CASSWPGQGLELFF. In nucleotides, the CDR3 is TGTGCCAGCAGCTGGCCGGGACAAGGTCTTGAGCTGTTCTTC.

The gene calls are TRBV6-2 or TRBV6-3 and TRBJ2-1; TRBD2 aligns across 7 bases. V was clipped by 0 bases and J by 4 bases; unmatched bases: 15. The CDR3 runs to 19 residues. Germline-derived CDR1 and CDR2 are MNHEY and SVGEGT. As DNA, the CDR3 is TGTGCCAGCAGTTACTCTCCCAGGGCGGGGAGGGATGGATACAATGAGCAGTTCTTC. Translated: CASSYSPRAGRDGYNEQFF.

This clonotype was seen repeatedly, ten times or more. This sequence joins TRBV4-3 and TRBJ2-1, with TRBD2 identical over 7 bases. CDR1 LGHNA and CDR2 YSLEER come from the germline V gene. There are 14 residues in the CDR3. V trimming: 0 bases; J trimming: 11 bases; junction bases outside the gene matches: 7. The CDR3 sequence: CASSQDRGGRKQFF. The CDR3 nucleotides are TGCGCCAGCAGCCAAGATCGGGGAGGGCGAAAGCAGTTCTTC.

This clonotype showed up many times. This chain joins TRBV7-9 and TRBJ1-2, with D possibly matching TRBD1 (6 bases). Trimming pared 1 base from V and 4 bases from J, leaving 10 bases between. This CDR3 has 14 residues. The germline gives CDR1 SEHNR, CDR2 FQNEAQ (reference sequence). CDR3 loop: CASSLDREGYGYTF. CDR3 bases: TGTGCCAGCAGCTTAGACAGGGAGGGCTATGGCTACACCTTC.